The following is a TCR beta chain sequence with its context. Its antigen is currently unknown. This specimen belongs to a study of T cell responses to AZD1222 COVID-19 vaccine. Study outcomes and limitations: At study baseline, merely six AZD1222 recipients were seropositive.

V shed 1 base and J shed 2 bases, with 11 bases lying between them. Germline CDR1 SGHVS, CDR2 FNYEAQ. This CDR3 is built from 15 residues. TCRdb's copy holds only in-frame clones and misses some; the assay was immunoSEQ multiplex PCR. The sample records 150,000 to 200,000 clones, 85% to 95% being singletons. This sequence originates from an adult who received the AZD1222 COVID-19 vaccine. This chain joins TRBV7-6 and TRBJ1-2; D ambiguous. Sample: peripheral blood, taken 28 days after the second AZD1222 dose. The CDR3 DNA is TGTGCCAGCAGCTTAGGGGTAGGAGGGAACTATGGCTACACCTTC. As protein: CASSLGVGGNYGYTF.